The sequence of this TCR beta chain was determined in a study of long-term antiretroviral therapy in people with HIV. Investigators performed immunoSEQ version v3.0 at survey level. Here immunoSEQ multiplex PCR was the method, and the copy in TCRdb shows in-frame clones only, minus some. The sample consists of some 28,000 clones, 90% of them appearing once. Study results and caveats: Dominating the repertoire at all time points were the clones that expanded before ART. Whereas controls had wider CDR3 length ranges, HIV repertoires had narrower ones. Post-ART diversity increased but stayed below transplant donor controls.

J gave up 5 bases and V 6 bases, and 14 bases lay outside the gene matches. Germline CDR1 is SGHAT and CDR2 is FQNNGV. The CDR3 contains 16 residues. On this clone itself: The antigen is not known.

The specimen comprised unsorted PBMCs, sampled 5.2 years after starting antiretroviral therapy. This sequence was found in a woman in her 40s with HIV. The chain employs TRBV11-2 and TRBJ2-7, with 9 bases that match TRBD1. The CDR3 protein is CASSPSGTGTYHEQYF. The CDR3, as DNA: TGTGCCAGCAGTCCGTCCGGGACAGGGACGTACCACGAGCAGTACTTC. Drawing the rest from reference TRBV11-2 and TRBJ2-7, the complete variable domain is EAGVAQSPRYKIIEKRQSVAFWCNPISGHATLYWYQQILGQGPKLLIQFQNNGVVDDSQLPKDRFSAERLKGVDSTLKIQPAKLEDSAVYLCASSPSGTGTYHEQYFGPGTRLTVT.